This T cell receptor (beta chain) is drawn from a study of beta chain features in type 1 diabetes. Study at large: Across the samples, approximately 98,000,000 sorted cells were examined in total. General observations from the study: Any HLA-type effect on TCRB rearrangement remained unresolved here.

With regard to this clone: Its antigen is undetermined.

Germline-derived CDR1 and CDR2 are SEHNR and FQNEAQ (reference sequence). The V and J ends lost 5 bases and 9 bases respectively, with 17 bases between them. The CDR3 covers 14 residues. Investigators reverse transcribed all isolated RNA, so they sequenced expressed TCRB transcripts. Assay: immunoSEQ multiplex PCR; the TCRdb copy retains only in-frame clones and omits some. The table shows about 930,000 clones, with roughly 15% occurring only once. The sequencing input was naive CD4+ T cells from blood. The J gene is TRBJ2-1, the V gene TRBV7-9, with D perhaps being TRBD1 or TRBD2 (5 bases each). This clonotype was sampled from a young woman in good health. CDR3 DNA: TGTGCCAGCAGCCCCCGAAGTGCAGGGAGTGAGCAGTTCTTC. This sequence encodes CASSPRSAGSEQFF.